This T cell receptor (beta chain) appears in the sequencing data of a study of T cell repertoires in cytomegalovirus infection. Study in general: Public TCR beta signatures indicated both CMV infection and matching HLA type. Findings of the study overall: The ex vivo response was dominated by HLA-C-restricted CMV-specific TCR beta clonotypes.

The CDR3 is 15 amino acids. Trimming cost V 1 base and J 1 base, with 10 bases left between them. A few counts support this clonotype. The antigen is unknown. TCRdb re-derived calls from the reads in MiXCR, one entry per CDR3 protein. The sample holds 750,000 to 950,000 distinct CDR3 sequences, 29% seen once. Specimen: cultured CD8+ T cells from PBMCs, collected from culture after CMV antigen stimulation. J is TRBJ2-5 and V is TRBV12-3 or TRBV12-4; possibly TRBD2 for D (6 bases). The source of this sequence is a human donor in good health (CMV status not recorded). Some clones in this sample may be carry-over from other donors' samples. Here the CDR3 reads CASSLVGGPQETQYF. DNA for the CDR3: TGTGCCAGCAGTTTAGTGGGGGGACCCCAAGAGACCCAGTACTTC.